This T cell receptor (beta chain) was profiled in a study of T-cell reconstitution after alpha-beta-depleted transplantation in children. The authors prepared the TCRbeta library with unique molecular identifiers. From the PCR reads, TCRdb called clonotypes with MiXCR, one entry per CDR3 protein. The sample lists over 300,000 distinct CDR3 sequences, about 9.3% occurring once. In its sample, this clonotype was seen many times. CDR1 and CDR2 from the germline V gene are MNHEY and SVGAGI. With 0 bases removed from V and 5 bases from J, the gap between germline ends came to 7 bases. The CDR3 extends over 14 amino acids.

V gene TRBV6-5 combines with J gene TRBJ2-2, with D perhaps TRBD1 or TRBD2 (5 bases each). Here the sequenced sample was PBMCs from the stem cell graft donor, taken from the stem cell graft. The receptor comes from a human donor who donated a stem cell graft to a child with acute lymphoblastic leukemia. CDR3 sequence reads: CASSYSGDTGELFF. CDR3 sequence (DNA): TGTGCCAGCAGTTACTCGGGGGATACCGGGGAGCTGTTTTTT.